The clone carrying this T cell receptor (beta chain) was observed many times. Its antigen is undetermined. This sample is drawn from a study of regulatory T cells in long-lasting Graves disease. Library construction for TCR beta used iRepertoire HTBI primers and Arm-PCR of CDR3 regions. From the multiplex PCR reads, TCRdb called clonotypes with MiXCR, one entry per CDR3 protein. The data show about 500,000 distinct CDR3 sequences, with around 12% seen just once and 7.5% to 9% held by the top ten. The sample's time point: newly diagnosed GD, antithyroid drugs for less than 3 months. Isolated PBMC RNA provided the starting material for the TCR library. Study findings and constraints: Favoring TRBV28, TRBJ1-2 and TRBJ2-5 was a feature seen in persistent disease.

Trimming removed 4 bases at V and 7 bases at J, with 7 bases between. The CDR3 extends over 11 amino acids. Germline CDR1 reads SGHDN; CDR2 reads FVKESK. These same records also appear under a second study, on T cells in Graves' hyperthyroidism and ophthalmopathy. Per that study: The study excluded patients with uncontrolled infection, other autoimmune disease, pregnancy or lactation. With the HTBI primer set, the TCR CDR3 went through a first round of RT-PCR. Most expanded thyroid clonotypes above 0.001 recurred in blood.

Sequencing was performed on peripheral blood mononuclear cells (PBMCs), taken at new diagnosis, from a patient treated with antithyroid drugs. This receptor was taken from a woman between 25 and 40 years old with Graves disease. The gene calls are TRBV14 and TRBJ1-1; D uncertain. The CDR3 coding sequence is TGTGCCAGCAGCCCGGTAGGTGAAGCTTTCTTT. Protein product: CASSPVGEAFF.